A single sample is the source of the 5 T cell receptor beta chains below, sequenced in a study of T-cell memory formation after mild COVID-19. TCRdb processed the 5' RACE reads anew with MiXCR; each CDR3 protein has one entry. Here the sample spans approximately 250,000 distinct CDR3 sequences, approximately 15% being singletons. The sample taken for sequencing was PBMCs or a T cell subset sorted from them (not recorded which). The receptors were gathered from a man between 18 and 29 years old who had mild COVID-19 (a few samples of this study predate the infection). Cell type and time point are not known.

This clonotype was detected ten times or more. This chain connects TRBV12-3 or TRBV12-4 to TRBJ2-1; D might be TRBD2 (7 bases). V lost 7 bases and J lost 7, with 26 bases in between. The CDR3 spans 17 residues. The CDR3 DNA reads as TGTGCCAGCACCAGCACCGTAGCTGGGGGGGCCGGGAATGAGCAGTTCTTC. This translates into CASTSTVAGGAGNEQFF.

CDR3 region: CASSLSRPGTEAFF. The DNA for the CDR3 is TGTGCCAGCAGTTTATCCCGCCCGGGGACTGAAGCTTTCTTT. The chain carries TRBV27 and TRBJ1-1; D call uncertain. With 0 bases removed from V and 5 bases from J, the gap between germline ends came to 10 bases. The length of the CDR3 is 14 residues. The V gene's germline CDR1 is MNHEY and CDR2 SMNVEV (reference sequence).

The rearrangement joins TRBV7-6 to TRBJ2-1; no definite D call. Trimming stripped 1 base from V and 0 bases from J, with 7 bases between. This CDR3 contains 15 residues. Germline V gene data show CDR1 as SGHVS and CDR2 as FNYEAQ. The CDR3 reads CASSLERSSYNEQFF. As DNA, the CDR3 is TGTGCCAGCAGCTTAGAGAGGAGCTCCTACAATGAGCAGTTCTTC.

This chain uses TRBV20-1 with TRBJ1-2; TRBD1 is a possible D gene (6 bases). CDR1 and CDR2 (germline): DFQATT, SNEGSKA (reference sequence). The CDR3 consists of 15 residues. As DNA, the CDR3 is TGCATCATGCAAGGGGGGTCTACTTCTAACTATGGCTACACCTTC. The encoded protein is CIMQGGSTSNYGYTF.

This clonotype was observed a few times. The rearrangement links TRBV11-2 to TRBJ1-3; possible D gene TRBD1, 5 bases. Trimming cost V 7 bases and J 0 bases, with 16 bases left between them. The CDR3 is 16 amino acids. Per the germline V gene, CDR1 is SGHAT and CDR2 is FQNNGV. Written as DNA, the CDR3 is TGTGCCAGCATGGGGGAGGCACAACCCTCTGGAAACACCATATATTTT. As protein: CASMGEAQPSGNTIYF.